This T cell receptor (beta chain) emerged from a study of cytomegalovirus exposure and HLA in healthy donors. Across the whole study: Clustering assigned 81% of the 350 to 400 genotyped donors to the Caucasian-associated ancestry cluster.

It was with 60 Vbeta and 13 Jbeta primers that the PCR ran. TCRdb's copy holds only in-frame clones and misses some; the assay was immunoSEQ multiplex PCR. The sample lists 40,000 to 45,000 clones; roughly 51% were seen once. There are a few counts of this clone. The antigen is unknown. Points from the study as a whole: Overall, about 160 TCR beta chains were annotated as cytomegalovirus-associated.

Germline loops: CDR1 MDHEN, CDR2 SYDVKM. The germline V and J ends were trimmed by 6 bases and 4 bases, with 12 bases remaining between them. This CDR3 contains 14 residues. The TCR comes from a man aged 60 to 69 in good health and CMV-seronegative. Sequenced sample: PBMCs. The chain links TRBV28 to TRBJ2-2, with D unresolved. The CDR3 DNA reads TGTGCCAGCAGCCCCTCCCTGTTCACCGGGGAGCTGTTTTTT. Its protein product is CASSPSLFTGELFF.